The 3 T cell receptor beta chains below all came from one sample that was sequenced in a study of shared clonotypes between healthy human individuals. Clones were sequenced by immunoSEQ multiplex PCR, and TCRdb holds only the in-frame ones, with some missing. The sample holds hundreds of thousands of clones, nearly 98% seen once. The naive CD8 population came from CD45RO-negative cells selected for CCR7, without terminally differentiated effector memory CD45RA+ cells. The sequenced material came from naive CD8+ T cells sorted from blood. These receptor sequences come from a man younger than 45 in good health.

The rearrangement joins TRBV7-9 to TRBJ2-1; maybe TRBD1 (5 bases). V dropped 4 bases and J dropped 6 bases, with 16 bases sitting between them. Germline values: CDR1 SEHNR, CDR2 FQNEAQ (reference sequence). This CDR3 is 15 amino acids long. The DNA for the CDR3 is TGTGCCAGCAGCTCCATAGTAAGGGGTCGCAATGAGCAGTTCTTC. Translation: CASSSIVRGRNEQFF.

This clone was seen a single time. This chain connects TRBV27 to TRBJ2-7; D not resolved. Germline lookup yields CDR1 MNHEY and CDR2 SMNVEV (reference sequence). The CDR3 spans 14 residues. V gave up 3 bases and J gave up 1 base, with 10 bases separating them. This CDR3 is CASSLNGDSYEQYF. CDR3 sequence (DNA): TGTGCCAGCAGTTTGAATGGGGATTCCTACGAGCAGTACTTC.

The genes are TRBV7-2 and TRBJ2-7; perhaps TRBD1 as D (6 bases). This CDR3 has 14 residues. V was pared by 7 bases and J by 3 bases, with 16 bases between. Germline V gene data show CDR1 as SGHTA and CDR2 as FQGNSA. The CDR3 sequence: CASKTPGTHYEQYF. CDR3 DNA sequence: TGTGCCAGCAAAACCCCCGGGACACACTACGAGCAGTACTTC.